A single sample gave rise to the 26 T cell receptor beta chains below, sequenced in a study of T cell changes during pregnancy in multiple sclerosis. Repertoires were generated with immunoSEQ multiplex PCR, while TCRdb's copy carries only in-frame clones and drops some. The sample includes around 65,000 clones, roughly 90% of them seen just once. Source: peripheral blood, taken in the first trimester of pregnancy. The receptors originated from a female donor in good health, enrolled as a control in a pregnancy study.

V gene TRBV10-3 combines with J gene TRBJ1-1; the D is unclear. Trimming removed 3 bases at V and 5 bases at J, with 19 bases between. This CDR3 spans 16 amino acids. Looked up from germline, CDR1 is ENHRY and CDR2 is SYGVKD. CDR3 region: CAISDPFWGEETEAFF. The CDR3 DNA reads as TGTGCCATCAGTGACCCCTTCTGGGGAGAGGAAACTGAAGCTTTCTTT.

The gene calls are TRBV27 and TRBJ2-7, with D possibly TRBD2 on 5 matching bases. Germline lookup yields CDR1 MNHEY and CDR2 SMNVEV (reference sequence). This CDR3 is built from 12 residues. V was clipped by 6 bases and J by 5 bases, with 11 bases between them. The CDR3 DNA sequence: TGTGCCAGCAGGGGTTCCGGGGACGAGCAGTACTTC. It encodes CASRGSGDEQYF.

The CDR3 DNA sequence: TGTGCCAGCAGTTACTCGGGCCACGAGCAGTACTTC. It yields the protein CASSYSGHEQYF. The rearrangement links TRBV6-5 to TRBJ2-7; D remains unclear. The CDR3 runs to 12 residues. Germline CDR1 MNHEY, CDR2 SVGAGI. V gave up 0 bases and J gave up 5 bases, with 5 bases separating them.

This rearrangement joins TRBV5-1 to TRBJ2-1, with 8 bases lining up with TRBD2. The CDR3 length is 17 residues. Germline V gene sequence: CDR1 SGHRS, CDR2 YFSETQ. Germline trimming cut 0 bases from V and 5 bases from J; bases unmatched to any gene: 10. This CDR3 is CASSLAVLAGTHNEQFF. The CDR3 region has the DNA TGCGCCAGCAGCTTGGCCGTATTAGCGGGGACCCACAATGAGCAGTTCTTC.

This clone is a singleton in its sample. V and J are TRBV12-1 and TRBJ2-7; the listed D gene, TRBD2, was not tested against the DNA. TRBV12-1 is deemed a pseudogene. CDR3 length: 14 amino acids. The chain's CDR3 is CASSFQTEPYEQYF. In nucleotides, the CDR3 is TGTGCCAGCAGCTTTCAGACGGAGCCCTACGAGCAGTACTTC.

The chain carries TRBV6-5 and TRBJ2-5; 7 bases fit TRBD1. This CDR3 comprises 16 residues. CDR1 and CDR2 (germline): MNHEY, SVGAGI. V dropped 0 bases and J dropped 6; count of bases not matched to a gene: 10. CDR3 region: CASSYSTTGEGQTQYF. In DNA form, the CDR3 reads TGTGCCAGCAGTTACTCGACCACAGGGGAAGGGCAGACCCAGTACTTC.

The chain employs TRBV10-3 and TRBJ2-1; TRBD1 might be the D (6 bases). Germline values: CDR1 ENHRY, CDR2 SYGVKD. The ends were cut back, 6 bases at V and 5 bases at J, with 17 bases in the middle. This CDR3 comprises 15 residues. The CDR3 loop reads CAIRSGQKVNNEQFF. The DNA for the CDR3 is TGTGCCATCAGGTCGGGACAAAAGGTGAACAATGAGCAGTTCTTC.

The rearrangement uses TRBV9 and TRBJ1-2; TRBD1 is a possible D gene (6 bases). This CDR3 spans 15 amino acids. Germline V gives CDR1 SGDLS, CDR2 YYNGEE. Between the trimmed V and J ends, which lost 4 bases and 6 bases, there was a span of 19 bases. CDR3 DNA sequence: TGTGCCAGCAGCAAGGGGGGGACTTGGGGGAATGGCTACACCTTC. Residues: CASSKGGTWGNGYTF.

V gene TRBV11-3 combines with J gene TRBJ2-7; 7 bases are a match to TRBD1. V lost 3 bases and J lost 5; bases outside the gene matches: 4. Germline V gene lookup returns CDR1 SGHNT and CDR2 YENEEA. The CDR3 is made up of 13 amino acids. CDR3 coding DNA: TGTGCCAGCAGCTTCGGACAGGACGACGAGCAGTACTTC. It is translated as CASSFGQDDEQYF.

CDR3 loop: CASSGWTGRTEYSNQPQHF. Here the CDR3 DNA reads TGTGCCAGTAGTGGCTGGACAGGACGCACTGAATATAGCAATCAGCCCCAGCATTTT. The V and J genes are TRBV19 and TRBJ1-5; 7 bases line up with TRBD1. Germline assignment: CDR1 LNHDA and CDR2 SQIVND (reference sequence). With V trimmed by 5 bases and J by 0 bases, 16 bases remained unmatched. The CDR3 contains 19 residues. The full variable domain, with the rest looked up from reference TRBV19 and TRBJ1-5, is DGGITQSPKYLFRKEGQNVTLSCEQNLNHDAMYWYRQDPGQGLRLIYYSQIVNDFQKGDIAEGYSVSREKKESFPLTVTSAQKNPTAFYLCASSGWTGRTEYSNQPQHFGDGTRLSIL.

The rearrangement uses TRBV5-1 and TRBJ2-2; TRBD2 matches 13 bases. J lost 0 bases, V lost 3 bases, and 2 bases had no gene match. From germline, CDR1 is SGHRS and CDR2 YFSETQ. The CDR3 has 17 residues. In DNA form, the CDR3 reads TGCGCCAGCAGCTCGGGACTAGCGGGGCCGAACACCGGGGAGCTGTTTTTT. It is translated as CASSSGLAGPNTGELFF.

The rearrangement uses TRBV15 and TRBJ1-2; possible D gene TRBD1, 5 bases. CDR1 LNHNV and CDR2 YYDKDF come from the germline V gene (reference sequence). V lost 9 bases and J lost 0, with 14 bases in between. The CDR3 has 14 amino acids. The CDR3 spells CATSPGGANYGYTF. The CDR3 bases are TGTGCCACTTCCCCCGGAGGGGCTAACTATGGCTACACCTTC.

The V call is TRBV7-9, the J call TRBJ1-5; no firm D call. The CDR3 loop spans 13 amino acids. Trimming removed 1 base at V and 5 bases at J, with 6 bases between. From germline, CDR1 is SEHNR and CDR2 FQNEAQ (reference sequence). The CDR3 coding sequence is TGTGCCAGCAGCTTAGGTCTCTATCAGCCCCAGCATTTT. Encoded protein: CASSLGLYQPQHF.

The CDR3 region has the DNA TGCGCCAGCAGCCCGCGGGGGGGCCAGTACAATGAGCAGTTCTTC. Protein product: CASSPRGGQYNEQFF. This rearrangement joins TRBV4-1 to TRBJ2-1; 9 bases are a match to TRBD2. The V gene's germline CDR1 is MGHRA and CDR2 YSYEKL. There are 15 residues in the CDR3. Germline trimming cut 4 bases from V and 4 bases from J; bases unmatched to any gene: 5.

The CDR3 protein is CASSSTENTEAFF. The CDR3 region has the DNA TGTGCCAGCAGTTCGACAGAGAACACTGAAGCTTTCTTT. This sequence joins TRBV28 and TRBJ1-1; TRBD1 might be the D (5 bases). Germline V lookup: CDR1 MDHEN, CDR2 SYDVKM. There are 13 residues in the CDR3. V was trimmed by 4 bases and J by 1 base, leaving 7 bases between them.

This sequence joins TRBV5-4 and TRBJ1-6; D not resolved. Trimming removed 4 bases at V and 0 bases at J, with 8 bases between. CDR3 length: 15 amino acids. Germline CDR1 is SGHNT and CDR2 is YYREEE (reference sequence). As DNA, the CDR3 is TGTGCCAGCAGCCGTTATAGCTCCTATAATTCACCCCTCCACTTT. Residues: CASSRYSSYNSPLHF.

V gene TRBV7-9 combines with J gene TRBJ2-7; D possibly corresponds to TRBD2 (5 bases). The CDR3 is 13 amino acids. Looked up from germline, CDR1 is SEHNR and CDR2 is FQNEAQ (reference sequence). The V and J ends lost 1 base and 7 bases respectively, with 11 bases between them. The CDR3 DNA is TGTGCCAGCAGCTTAGGGAGGAGTGGGGAGCAGTACTTC. Translation: CASSLGRSGEQYF.

This rearrangement joins TRBV7-9 to TRBJ2-3, with 7 bases that match TRBD2. Trimming took 5 bases from V and 1 from J; bases not matched to a gene: 6. CDR3 size: 15 residues. CDR1 and CDR2 from the germline V gene are SEHNR and FQNEAQ (reference sequence). The CDR3 coding sequence is TGTGCCAGCAGCGAATCTAGCGGCCGCACAGATACGCAGTATTTT. Protein product: CASSESSGRTDTQYF.

V usage is TRBV19 and J usage is TRBJ1-5; D possibly corresponds to TRBD1 (6 bases). Germline V gives CDR1 LNHDA, CDR2 SQIVND (reference sequence). Trimming removed 7 bases at V and 0 bases at J, with 22 bases between. This CDR3 is 18 amino acids long. CDR3 protein: CASTLIGRQVYSNQPQHF. CDR3 coding DNA: TGTGCCAGTACCCTGATAGGTCGACAGGTCTATAGCAATCAGCCCCAGCATTTT.

The rearrangement uses TRBV5-5 and TRBJ2-5; 7 nucleotides line up with TRBD2. The V and J ends lost 5 bases and 7 bases, in that order; junction bases with no gene match: 20. The CDR3 length is 17 residues. Germline-derived CDR1 and CDR2 are SGHKS and YYEKEE (reference sequence). The CDR3 region is CASRTSGGGGTPRTQYF. Written as DNA, the CDR3 is TGTGCCAGCAGGACTAGTGGCGGGGGTGGTACCCCCAGGACCCAGTACTTC.

The chain couples TRBV5-1 to TRBJ2-7, with D tentatively TRBD1 (8 bases). The CDR3 covers 15 residues. Germline V gene sequence: CDR1 SGHRS, CDR2 YFSETQ. V lost 4 bases and J lost 0, with 14 bases in between. The CDR3 loop reads CASSTTGEGSYEQYF. The CDR3 bases are TGCGCCAGCAGCACGACAGGGGAGGGCTCCTACGAGCAGTACTTC.

The rearrangement joins TRBV4-3 to TRBJ2-1; 9 bases map to TRBD1. This CDR3 contains 16 residues. V lost 5 bases and J lost 10; bases outside the gene matches: 15. Germline CDR1 is LGHNA and CDR2 is YSLEER. Here the CDR3 DNA reads TGCGCCAGCAGCGGACACACAGGGGGCCGAAGGGGAGAGCAGTTCTTC. Its translation is CASSGHTGGRRGEQFF.

The chain uses TRBV4-3 and TRBJ2-7, with D possibly TRBD1 on 6 matching bases. V was shortened by 0 bases and J by 0 bases, with 9 bases between the two germline ends. The CDR3 extends over 15 amino acids. Germline loops: CDR1 LGHNA, CDR2 YSLEER. CDR3 sequence (DNA): TGCGCCAGCAGCCAAGATCGGGACACCTCCTACGAGCAGTACTTC. Translation gives CASSQDRDTSYEQYF.

The gene calls are TRBV30 and TRBJ2-3, with a weak D call TRBD2 (5 bases). The CDR3 spans 12 residues. The germline CDR1 and CDR2 sequences are GTSNPN and SVGIG (reference sequence). Trimming pared 0 bases from V and 6 bases from J, leaving 7 bases between. DNA of the CDR3: TGTGCCTGGAGTGTCGGGGAGGATACGCAGTATTTT. Residues: CAWSVGEDTQYF. The whole variable domain, filled in from reference TRBV30 and TRBJ2-3, reads SQTIHQWPATLVQPVGSPLSLECTVEGTSNPNLYWYRQAAGRGLQLLFYSVGIGQISSEVPQNLSASRPQDRQFILSSKKLLLSDSGFYLCAWSVGEDTQYFGPGTRLTVL.

The chain is built from TRBV11-3 and TRBJ2-1; possible D gene TRBD1, 6 bases. This CDR3 contains 17 residues. Trimming took off 5 bases at V and 0 bases at J, with 17 bases between the two ends. Germline CDR1 and CDR2: SGHNT and YENEEA. The CDR3 here is CASSPKQGLSSYNEQFF. The CDR3 DNA follows: TGTGCCAGCAGCCCCAAACAGGGCCTAAGCTCCTACAATGAGCAGTTCTTC.

J is TRBJ1-1 and V is TRBV6-5, with 8 bases aligning to TRBD1. The J segment lost 4 bases and the V segment lost 0 bases, leaving 4 bases of the junction unmatched. Germline V gives CDR1 MNHEY, CDR2 SVGAGI. There are 15 residues in the CDR3. The CDR3 protein is CASSYSTRGPTEAFF. The CDR3 DNA reads as TGTGCCAGCAGTTACTCGACCAGGGGGCCCACTGAAGCTTTCTTT.